The clone carrying this T cell receptor beta chain was picked up one time. Its specificity is unknown. This sample stems from a study of neoadjuvant anti-PD-1 for oral cavity cancer. About the research overall: Patients without progression got a fourth dose around day 43.

Notes on the study in general: Each response group had just a few patients in TCR analyses.

The assay was immunoSEQ multiplex PCR, and TCRdb's table has in-frame clones only and misses some. The top ten hold around 15% of the sample, which has 35,000 to 40,000 clones, roughly two fifths seen once. Time point: after neoadjuvant nivolumab, at surgical resection. The CDR3 is 15 residues long. Germline-derived CDR1 and CDR2 are LNHNV and YYDKDF (reference sequence). V was pared by 0 bases and J by 3 bases, with 8 bases between. This chain links TRBV15 with TRBJ2-2; D may correspond to TRBD1 or TRBD2 (5 bases each). The sequence derives from a person aged 35-80 years with oral cavity squamous cell carcinoma. The starting material was tumor tissue, obtained after nivolumab (anti-PD-1) treatment. The CDR3, as DNA: TGTGCCACCAGCAGAGACGGGGCCGACACCGGGGAGCTGTTTTTT. Protein product: CATSRDGADTGELFF.